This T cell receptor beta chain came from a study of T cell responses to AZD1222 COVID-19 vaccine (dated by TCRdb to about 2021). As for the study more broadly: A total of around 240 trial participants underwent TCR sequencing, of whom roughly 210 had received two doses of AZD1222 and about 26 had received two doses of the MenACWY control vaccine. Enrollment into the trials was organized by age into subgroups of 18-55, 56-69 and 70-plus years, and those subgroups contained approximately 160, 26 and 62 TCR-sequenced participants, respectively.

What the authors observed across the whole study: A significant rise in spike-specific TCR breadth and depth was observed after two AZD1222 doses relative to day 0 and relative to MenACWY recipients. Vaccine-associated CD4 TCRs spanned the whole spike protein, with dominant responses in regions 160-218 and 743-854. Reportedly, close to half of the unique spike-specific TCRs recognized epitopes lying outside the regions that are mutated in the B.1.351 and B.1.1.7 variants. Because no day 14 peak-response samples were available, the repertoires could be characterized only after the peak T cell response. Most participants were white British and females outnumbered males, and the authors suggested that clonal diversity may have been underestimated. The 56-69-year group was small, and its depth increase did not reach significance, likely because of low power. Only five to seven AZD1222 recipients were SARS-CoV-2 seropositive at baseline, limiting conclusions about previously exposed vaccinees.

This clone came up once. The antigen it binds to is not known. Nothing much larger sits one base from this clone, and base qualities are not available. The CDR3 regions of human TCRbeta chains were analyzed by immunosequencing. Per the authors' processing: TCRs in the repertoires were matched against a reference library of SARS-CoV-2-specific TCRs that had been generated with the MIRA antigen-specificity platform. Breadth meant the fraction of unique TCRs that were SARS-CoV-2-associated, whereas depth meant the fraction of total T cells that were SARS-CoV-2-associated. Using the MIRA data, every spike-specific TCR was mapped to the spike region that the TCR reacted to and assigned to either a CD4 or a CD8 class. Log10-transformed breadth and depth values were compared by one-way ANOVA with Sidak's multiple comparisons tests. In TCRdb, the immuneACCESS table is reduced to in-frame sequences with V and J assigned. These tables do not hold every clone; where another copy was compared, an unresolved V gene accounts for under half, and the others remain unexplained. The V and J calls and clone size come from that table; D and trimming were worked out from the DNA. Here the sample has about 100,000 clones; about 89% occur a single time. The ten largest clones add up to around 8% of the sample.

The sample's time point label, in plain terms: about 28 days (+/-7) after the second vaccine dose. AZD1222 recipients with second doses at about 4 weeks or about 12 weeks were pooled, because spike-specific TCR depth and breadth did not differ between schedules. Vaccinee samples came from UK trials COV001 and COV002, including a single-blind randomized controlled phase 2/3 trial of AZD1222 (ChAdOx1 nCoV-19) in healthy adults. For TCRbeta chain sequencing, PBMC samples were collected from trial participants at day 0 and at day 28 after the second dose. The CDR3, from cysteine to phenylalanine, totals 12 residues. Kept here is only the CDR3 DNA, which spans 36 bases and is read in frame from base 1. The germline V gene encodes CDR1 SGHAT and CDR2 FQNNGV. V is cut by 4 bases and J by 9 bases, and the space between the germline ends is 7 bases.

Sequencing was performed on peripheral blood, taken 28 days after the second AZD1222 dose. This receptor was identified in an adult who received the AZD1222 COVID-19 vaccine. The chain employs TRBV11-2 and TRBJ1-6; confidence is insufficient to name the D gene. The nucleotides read TGTGCCAGCAGCTCACCTTTTTCACCCCTCCACTTT. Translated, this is CASSSPFSPLHF.